These T cell receptor beta chains were read from a single sample in a study of T cells in Graves' hyperthyroidism and ophthalmopathy. A single record per CDR3 protein comes from TCRdb applying MiXCR to the multiplex PCR reads. The profile shows about 480,000 distinct CDR3 sequences, around 14% of them singletons. Sequenced material: blood. Receptor source: a woman aged 18-29 years with Graves' hyperthyroidism. Each CDR3 is given with its conserved first and last residue. The D gene is left open where the match is weak. The listing skips clone size in some rows; elsewhere it reads once, few, many or a size class.

clone size: many; D gene: NA; V gene: TRBV10-3; J gene: TRBJ2-1; CDR3 protein: CAISESGSASYNEQFF; CDR3 DNA: TGTGCCATCAGTGAGTCGGGTAGCGCATCCTACAATGAGCAGTTCTTC
clone size: many; D gene: TRBD2; V gene: TRBV5-1; J gene: TRBJ2-1; CDR3 protein: CASSQTSGGYNEQFF; CDR3 DNA: TGCGCCAGCAGCCAAACTAGCGGGGGTTACAATGAGCAGTTCTTC
clone size: many; D gene: TRBD1; V gene: TRBV7-3; J gene: TRBJ2-6; CDR3 protein: CATGQGAGANVLTF; CDR3 DNA: TGTGCCACCGGCCAGGGGGCTGGGGCCAACGTCCTGACTTTC
clone size: many; D gene: NA; V gene: TRBV13; J gene: TRBJ2-2; CDR3 protein: CASSLSQASIPGELFF; CDR3 DNA: TGTGCCAGCAGCTTAAGCCAGGCCTCGATCCCCGGGGAGCTGTTTTTT
clone size: NA; D gene: TRBD1; V gene: TRBV4-1; J gene: TRBJ2-1; CDR3 protein: CASMTGAEQFF; CDR3 DNA: TGCGCCAGCATGACAGGGGCTGAGCAGTTCTTC
clone size: NA; D gene: NA; V gene: TRBV12-3/TRBV12-4; J gene: TRBJ1-5; CDR3 protein: CASTPGRQVSQPQHF; CDR3 DNA: TGTGCCAGCACCCCCGGCCGACAGGTGAGTCAGCCCCAGCATTTT
clone size: many; D gene: NA; V gene: TRBV11-1; J gene: TRBJ1-1; CDR3 protein: CASSPVRTEAFF; CDR3 DNA: TGTGCCAGCAGCCCGGTCAGGACTGAAGCTTTCTTT
clone size: few; D gene: NA; V gene: TRBV7-9; J gene: TRBJ2-5; CDR3 protein: CASSPSPNLKETQYF; CDR3 DNA: TGTGCCAGCAGCCCCTCCCCGAACCTGAAAGAGACCCAGTACTTC
clone size: NA; D gene: NA; V gene: TRBV10-3; J gene: TRBJ2-3; CDR3 protein: CATGSAEPSTDTQYF; CDR3 DNA: TGTGCCACGGGGTCCGCGGAACCTAGCACAGATACGCAGTATTTT
clone size: many; D gene: NA; V gene: TRBV30; J gene: TRBJ1-6; CDR3 protein: CAWSMGSSYNSPLHF; CDR3 DNA: TGTGCCTGGAGTATGGGTTCGTCCTATAATTCACCCCTCCACTTT
clone size: NA; D gene: TRBD2; V gene: TRBV27; J gene: TRBJ2-2; CDR3 protein: CASSLTSGPGTGELFF; CDR3 DNA: TGTGCCAGCAGTCTGACTAGCGGGCCGGGCACCGGGGAGCTGTTTTTT
clone size: NA; D gene: NA; V gene: TRBV12-3/TRBV12-4; J gene: TRBJ1-2; CDR3 protein: CASKAQDRSGGYTF; CDR3 DNA: TGTGCCAGCAAAGCACAGGACCGTTCGGGTGGCTACACCTTC
clone size: NA; D gene: TRBD2; V gene: TRBV14; J gene: TRBJ2-5; CDR3 protein: CASSQERAGRETQYF; CDR3 DNA: TGTGCCAGCAGCCAAGAGAGAGCGGGACGGGAGACCCAGTACTTC
clone size: few; D gene: NA; V gene: TRBV9; J gene: TRBJ2-3; CDR3 protein: CASSVTVSGTDTQYF; CDR3 DNA: TGTGCCAGCAGCGTGACTGTGAGTGGGACAGATACGCAGTATTTT
clone size: NA; D gene: TRBD2; V gene: TRBV9; J gene: TRBJ2-1; CDR3 protein: CASSVGGLGYNEQFF; CDR3 DNA: TGTGCCAGCAGCGTAGGAGGACTAGGGTACAATGAGCAGTTCTTC
clone size: few; D gene: TRBD1; V gene: TRBV3-1; J gene: TRBJ2-6; CDR3 protein: CASSQGQGAISGANVLTF; CDR3 DNA: TGTGCCAGCAGCCAAGGACAGGGGGCGATCTCTGGGGCCAACGTCCTGACTTTC
clone size: many; D gene: NA; V gene: TRBV5-1; J gene: TRBJ2-5; CDR3 protein: CASSLRQAEETQYF; CDR3 DNA: TGCGCCAGCAGCCTCCGGCAAGCCGAAGAGACCCAGTACTTC
clone size: NA; D gene: NA; V gene: TRBV20-1; J gene: TRBJ2-6; CDR3 protein: CSPRDWRSSGANVLTF; CDR3 DNA: TGCAGTCCTAGAGATTGGCGGAGCTCTGGGGCCAACGTCCTGACTTTC
clone size: many; D gene: TRBD2; V gene: TRBV19; J gene: TRBJ2-7; CDR3 protein: CASSMSGADGEQYF; CDR3 DNA: TGTGCCAGTAGTATGAGCGGGGCAGATGGGGAGCAGTACTTC
clone size: NA; D gene: NA; V gene: TRBV7-3; J gene: TRBJ2-5; CDR3 protein: CASSLTSTETQYF; CDR3 DNA: TGTGCCAGCAGCCTTACCTCCACAGAGACCCAGTACTTC
clone size: many; D gene: TRBD1; V gene: TRBV6-5; J gene: TRBJ1-4; CDR3 protein: CASSYLGQGGEKLFF; CDR3 DNA: TGTGCCAGCAGTTACTTGGGACAGGGAGGTGAAAAACTGTTTTTT
clone size: NA; D gene: NA; V gene: TRBV7-9; J gene: TRBJ2-7; CDR3 protein: CASSSWASYEQYF; CDR3 DNA: TGTGCCAGCAGTTCCTGGGCGTCCTACGAGCAGTACTTC
clone size: many; D gene: NA; V gene: TRBV27; J gene: TRBJ1-2; CDR3 protein: CASGFWNFGYTF; CDR3 DNA: TGTGCCAGCGGCTTCTGGAACTTCGGCTACACCTTC
clone size: many; D gene: TRBD1; V gene: TRBV5-1; J gene: TRBJ1-5; CDR3 protein: CASSLGGQRNQPQHF; CDR3 DNA: TGCGCCAGCAGCTTGGGGGGACAGAGAAATCAGCCCCAGCATTTT
clone size: many; D gene: NA; V gene: TRBV18; J gene: TRBJ2-3; CDR3 protein: CASSPGVRSTDTQYF; CDR3 DNA: TGTGCCAGCTCACCGGGGGTAAGGAGCACAGATACGCAGTATTTT
clone size: NA; D gene: TRBD2; V gene: TRBV3-1; J gene: TRBJ2-1; CDR3 protein: CASRRTSGGLNEQFF; CDR3 DNA: TGTGCCAGCAGGCGGACTAGCGGGGGGTTAAATGAGCAGTTCTTC
clone size: NA; D gene: TRBD1; V gene: TRBV29-1; J gene: TRBJ1-1; CDR3 protein: CSVSPGGTEAFF; CDR3 DNA: TGCAGCGTTTCTCCAGGGGGCACTGAAGCTTTCTTT
clone size: many; D gene: NA; V gene: TRBV6-5; J gene: TRBJ2-2; CDR3 protein: CASSYDFLRADPGELFF; CDR3 DNA: TGTGCCAGCAGTTACGACTTTCTGCGAGCCGACCCCGGGGAGCTGTTTTTT
clone size: many; D gene: NA; V gene: TRBV27; J gene: TRBJ2-1; CDR3 protein: CASSLAAAYNEQFF; CDR3 DNA: TGTGCCAGCAGCCTCGCTGCGGCCTACAATGAGCAGTTCTTC
clone size: few; D gene: TRBD1; V gene: TRBV6-6; J gene: TRBJ2-1; CDR3 protein: CASSYSTGGAANEQFF; CDR3 DNA: TGTGCCAGCAGTTACTCGACAGGGGGCGCGGCCAATGAGCAGTTCTTC
clone size: NA; D gene: TRBD2; V gene: TRBV5-4; J gene: TRBJ2-5; CDR3 protein: CASSLAATSGRETQYF; CDR3 DNA: TGTGCCAGCAGCTTGGCTGCGACTAGCGGAAGAGAGACCCAGTACTTC
clone size: many; D gene: NA; V gene: TRBV5-5; J gene: TRBJ2-3; CDR3 protein: CASQVLTDTQYF; CDR3 DNA: TGTGCCAGCCAGGTACTCACAGATACGCAGTATTTT
clone size: NA; D gene: NA; V gene: TRBV7-9; J gene: TRBJ2-1; CDR3 protein: CASSLEASWNEQFF; CDR3 DNA: TGTGCCAGCAGCTTAGAAGCCAGCTGGAATGAGCAGTTCTTC
clone size: NA; D gene: NA; V gene: TRBV7-9; J gene: TRBJ2-7; CDR3 protein: CASSLVDFQEQYF; CDR3 DNA: TGTGCCAGCAGCTTAGTTGACTTCCAGGAGCAGTACTTC
clone size: many; D gene: NA; V gene: TRBV20-1; J gene: TRBJ1-1; CDR3 protein: CSARDGETGDTEAFF; CDR3 DNA: TGCAGTGCTAGAGATGGGGAGACCGGGGACACTGAAGCTTTCTTT
clone size: many; D gene: NA; V gene: TRBV6-5; J gene: TRBJ1-1; CDR3 protein: CASSYQTELNTEAFF; CDR3 DNA: TGTGCCAGCAGTTACCAAACGGAGCTGAACACTGAAGCTTTCTTT
clone size: many; D gene: NA; V gene: TRBV11-2; J gene: TRBJ1-5; CDR3 protein: CASSRNRGNQPQHF; CDR3 DNA: TGTGCCAGCAGCCGCAATCGGGGCAATCAGCCCCAGCATTTT
clone size: many; D gene: TRBD1; V gene: TRBV10-3; J gene: TRBJ1-6; CDR3 protein: CAISIDRANSPLHF; CDR3 DNA: TGTGCCATCAGTATAGACAGGGCGAATTCACCCCTCCACTTT
clone size: many; D gene: NA; V gene: TRBV11-2; J gene: TRBJ1-1; CDR3 protein: CASSLGDILYSEAFF; CDR3 DNA: TGTGCCAGCAGCTTAGGTGACATTCTTTACTCTGAAGCTTTCTTT
clone size: many; D gene: NA; V gene: TRBV19; J gene: TRBJ1-1; CDR3 protein: CASSTAGHLNTEAFF; CDR3 DNA: TGTGCCAGTAGTACCGCGGGACATCTGAACACTGAAGCTTTCTTT
clone size: NA; D gene: NA; V gene: TRBV7-2; J gene: TRBJ2-7; CDR3 protein: CASSLMQGPAYEQYF; CDR3 DNA: TGTGCCAGCAGCTTAATGCAGGGGCCAGCCTACGAGCAGTACTTC
clone size: many; D gene: TRBD1; V gene: TRBV20-1; J gene: TRBJ1-2; CDR3 protein: CSANRGWGGYTF; CDR3 DNA: TGCAGTGCTAACAGGGGGTGGGGTGGCTACACCTTC
clone size: NA; D gene: TRBD2; V gene: TRBV7-8; J gene: TRBJ2-1; CDR3 protein: CASSSLGRLAGGEQFF; CDR3 DNA: TGTGCCAGCAGCTCCCTGGGGCGACTAGCGGGAGGGGAGCAGTTCTTC
clone size: many; D gene: TRBD2; V gene: TRBV2; J gene: TRBJ2-7; CDR3 protein: CASSGGLAGEEQYF; CDR3 DNA: TGTGCCAGCAGTGGGGGACTAGCGGGCGAGGAGCAGTACTTC